This entry lists 27 T cell receptor beta chains sequenced from one sample in a study of T cell responses to AZD1222 COVID-19 vaccine. The assay was immunoSEQ multiplex PCR, and TCRdb's table has in-frame clones only and misses some. The sample has 150,000 to 200,000 clones, 92% seen once. The sample in question was peripheral blood, obtained on day 0 of AZD1222 vaccination. The receptors originated from an adult in good health.

V usage is TRBV19 and J usage is TRBJ1-2; D may be TRBD1 (5 bases). CDR3 length: 14 residues. Trimming left V 6 bases short and J 4 bases short, with 15 bases between. Germline lookup yields CDR1 LNHDA and CDR2 SQIVND (reference sequence). CDR3 DNA sequence: TGTGCCAGTAGGGCGGGACCCATCCGCTATGGCTACACCTTC. This codes for CASRAGPIRYGYTF.

The V gene is TRBV7-2, the J gene TRBJ2-5; 10 bases fit TRBD2. With V trimmed by 2 bases and J by 1 base, 4 bases remained unmatched. The CDR3 loop spans 16 amino acids. CDR1 and CDR2 from the germline V gene are SGHTA and FQGNSA. For the CDR3, the DNA is TGTGCCAGCAGCTTACGGGTAGCGGGGGGCCAAGAGACCCAGTACTTC. As protein: CASSLRVAGGQETQYF. Together with reference TRBV7-2 and TRBJ2-5, the CDR3 gives the full variable domain: GAGVSQSPSNKVTEKGKDVELRCDPISGHTALYWYRQSLGQGLEFLIYFQGNSAPDKSGLPSDRFSAERTGGSVSTLTIQRTQQEDSAVYLCASSLRVAGGQETQYFGPGTRLLVL.

The chain combines TRBV4-1 with TRBJ1-3; TRBD1 matches 8 bases. The V segment lost 2 bases and the J segment 4 bases; nucleotides outside the gene matches: 1. The CDR3 runs to 14 residues. The germline V gene encodes CDR1 MGHRA and CDR2 YSYEKL. CDR3 nucleotide sequence: TGCGCCAGCAGCCAACAGGGGGCCGGAAACACCATATATTTT. Translated, it gives CASSQQGAGNTIYF.

The DNA for the CDR3 is TGTGCCAGCAGCTGGGCGACTTCGCATTCGGCTTTCTTT. This codes for CASSWATSHSAFF. The chain recombines TRBV6-2 or TRBV6-3 with TRBJ1-1; D unresolved. Trimming took 6 bases from V and 11 from J, leaving 19 bases between them. Germline V gene lookup returns CDR1 MNHEY and CDR2 SVGEGT. CDR3 size: 13 residues.

The genes are TRBV4-2 and TRBJ2-7, with D tentatively TRBD1 or TRBD2 (5 bases each). This CDR3 is built from 14 residues. The germline gives CDR1 LGHNA, CDR2 YNFKEQ. V lost 1 base and J 7 bases, leaving 14 bases between the germline ends. The CDR3 DNA reads TGTGCCAGCAGCCAAGTCAGGCAGGGCGGGGAGCAGTACTTC. Its protein product is CASSQVRQGGEQYF.

The chain is built from TRBV3-1 (or the pseudogene TRBV3-2) and TRBJ2-3; D is uncertain. Germline assignment: CDR1 LGHDT and CDR2 YNNKEL (reference sequence). This CDR3 region has 12 residues. Here the CDR3 reads CAVRGGTDTQYF. The CDR3 DNA sequence: TGTGCAGTGCGAGGCGGCACAGATACGCAGTATTTT.

The chain combines TRBV18 with TRBJ1-6; D remains unclear. V was clipped by 6 bases and J by 1 base, with 13 bases between them. CDR3 length equals 16 residues. Germline loops: CDR1 KGHSH, CDR2 LQKENI. This CDR3 is CASSPRSPSYNSPLHF. The DNA for the CDR3 is TGTGCCAGCTCGCCCCGCAGTCCTTCCTATAATTCACCCCTCCACTTT.

This chain connects TRBV7-3 to TRBJ2-1, with a weak D call TRBD2 (6 bases). The CDR3 length is 15 residues. Germline loops: CDR1 SGHTA, CDR2 FQGTGA. Trimming left V 1 base short and J 0 bases short, with 7 bases between. The CDR3 DNA is TGTGCCAGCAGCTTAAGCGGGGACTCCTACAATGAGCAGTTCTTC. As protein: CASSLSGDSYNEQFF.

In its sample, this clone was seen a few times. The V gene is TRBV28, the J gene TRBJ2-1, with a weak D call TRBD2 (5 bases). The germline V gene encodes CDR1 MDHEN and CDR2 SYDVKM. V lost 7 bases and J lost 6, with 13 bases in between. The CDR3 extends over 13 amino acids. CDR3 in DNA: TGTGCCAGCATTATCAGCGGTGCCAATGAGCAGTTCTTC. It yields the protein CASIISGANEQFF.

This chain links TRBV3-1 (or the pseudogene TRBV3-2) with TRBJ2-3, with 8 bases lining up with TRBD1. Germline V gene sequence: CDR1 LGHDT, CDR2 YNNKEL (reference sequence). The CDR3 has 15 amino acids. With V trimmed by 4 bases and J by 4 bases, 7 bases remained unmatched. This CDR3 is CASSPPQGAADTQYF. DNA of the CDR3: TGTGCCAGCAGCCCCCCCCAGGGGGCCGCAGATACGCAGTATTTT.

The genes are TRBV29-1 and TRBJ1-5, with TRBD1 matching 8 bases. Losses at the gene ends were 6 bases for V and 6 bases for J; bases not matched to a gene: 7. From germline, CDR1 is SQVTM and CDR2 ANQGSEA. The CDR3 has 13 residues. CDR3: CSVTQGAGQPQHF. DNA for the CDR3: TGCAGCGTAACGCAGGGGGCAGGTCAGCCCCAGCATTTT. The whole variable domain, remainder taken from reference TRBV29-1 and TRBJ1-5, is SAVISQKPSRDICQRGTSLTIQCQVDSQVTMMFWYRQQPGQSLTLIATANQGSEATYESGFVIDKFPISRPNLTFSTLTVSNMSPEDSSIYLCSVTQGAGQPQHFGDGTRLSIL.

This rearrangement joins TRBV27 to TRBJ2-7, with 10 bases identical to TRBD1. V lost 6 bases, J lost 3 bases, and 2 bases stayed unmatched. The V gene's germline CDR1 is MNHEY and CDR2 SMNVEV (reference sequence). The CDR3 spans 13 residues. CDR3 sequence: CASRRDRGYEQYF. The CDR3 nucleotides read TGTGCCAGCAGGAGGGACAGGGGCTACGAGCAGTACTTC.

In its sample, this clone was seen once. J is TRBJ2-7 and V is TRBV6-2 or TRBV6-3; D unclear. Trimming shortened V by 4 bases and J by 2 bases, and 15 bases separated the two germline ends. This CDR3 region has 15 residues. Germline loops: CDR1 MNHEY, CDR2 SVGEGT. DNA for the CDR3: TGTGCCAGCAGTTCCCCCGATAGGCAGACCTACGAGCAGTACTTC. Encoded protein: CASSSPDRQTYEQYF.

The chain links TRBV5-6 to TRBJ1-1; 7 bases are shared with TRBD1. This CDR3 is 13 amino acids long. Losses at the gene ends were 2 bases for V and 11 bases for J; bases not matched to a gene: 9. The V gene's germline CDR1 is SGHDT and CDR2 YYEEEE. DNA for the CDR3: TGTGCCAGCAGCTTCACAGGGGTGGATCTGGCTTTCTTT. Its protein product is CASSFTGVDLAFF.

The chain carries TRBV7-9 and TRBJ1-2, with 7 bases lining up with TRBD1. Per the germline V gene, CDR1 is SEHNR and CDR2 is FQNEAQ (reference sequence). This CDR3 is built from 12 residues. With 5 bases clipped from V and 10 bases from J, the junction kept 7 bases outside the gene matches. CDR3 region: CASSIGTDAYTF. CDR3 coding DNA: TGTGCCAGCAGCATAGGGACAGACGCCTACACCTTC.

The CDR3 sequence: CASSQELETEAFF. As DNA, the CDR3 is TGCGCCAGCAGCCAAGAACTCGAGACTGAAGCTTTCTTT. The chain couples TRBV4-3 to TRBJ1-1, with unresolved D. Per the germline V gene, CDR1 is LGHNA and CDR2 is YSLEER. V gave up 0 bases and J gave up 5 bases, with 7 bases separating them. The CDR3 runs to 13 residues.

This chain links TRBV29-1 with TRBJ2-1, with 7 bases identical to TRBD1. Trimming at V came to 1 base and at J to 3 bases, leaving 6 bases not matched to a gene. CDR1 and CDR2 from the germline V gene are SQVTM and ANQGSEA. CDR3 length equals 15 residues. CDR3 nucleotides: TGCAGCGTTGAAGGGCCGGCAGGGGGCTACAATGAGCAGTTCTTC. Translation: CSVEGPAGGYNEQFF.

The rearrangement joins TRBV19 to TRBJ2-2; TRBD2 might be the D (5 bases). This CDR3 contains 16 residues. Germline V lookup: CDR1 LNHDA, CDR2 SQIVND (reference sequence). V was pared by 6 bases and J by 0 bases, with 14 bases between. CDR3 protein: CASRKDFPSNTGELFF. The CDR3 DNA sequence: TGTGCCAGTAGGAAGGACTTTCCCTCGAACACCGGGGAGCTGTTTTTT.

The genes are TRBV6-6 and TRBJ2-7, with 10 bases lining up with TRBD1. Germline CDR1 reads MNHNY; CDR2 reads SVGAGI (reference sequence). The CDR3 has 14 residues. Losses at the gene ends were 8 bases for V and 6 bases for J; bases not matched to a gene: 10. The CDR3 DNA sequence: TGTGCCAGCCTATCACCGGGACAGGGGAGCGAGCAGTACTTC. It codes for CASLSPGQGSEQYF.

This chain uses TRBV7-3 with TRBJ2-5; no reliable D call. This CDR3 has 14 amino acids. Trimming cost V 3 bases and J 3 bases, with 11 bases left between them. Germline V gene lookup returns CDR1 SGHTA and CDR2 FQGTGA. For the CDR3, the DNA is TGTGCCAGCAGCTTGATGGGTGGTGAAGAGACCCAGTACTTC. Encoded protein: CASSLMGGEETQYF.

The rearrangement uses TRBV7-2 and TRBJ1-5; no clear D. Germline V gene data show CDR1 as SGHTA and CDR2 as FQGNSA. The CDR3 extends over 16 amino acids. Trimming stripped 5 bases from V and 2 bases from J, with 16 bases between. The CDR3 DNA sequence: TGTGCCAGCAGCCATTCAGGTGGGCGAGGCAATCAGCCCCAGCATTTT. Translation gives CASSHSGGRGNQPQHF.

The chain carries TRBV19 and TRBJ1-1, with D maybe TRBD1 (5 bases). Trimming removed 5 bases from V and 10 bases from J, with 17 bases in between. The germline V gene encodes CDR1 LNHDA and CDR2 SQIVND (reference sequence). This CDR3 is 13 amino acids long. CDR3 nucleotide sequence: TGTGCCAGTAGTCTTACCAGGGCTCTTGGAGCTTTCTTT. Residues: CASSLTRALGAFF.

The V gene is TRBV6-6, the J gene TRBJ1-3, with D hard to call. The V gene's germline CDR1 is MNHNY and CDR2 SVGAGI (reference sequence). The CDR3 is 13 amino acids. Trimming took off 2 bases at V and 11 bases at J, with 13 bases between the two ends. This CDR3 is CASSYPDRSPIYF. As DNA, the CDR3 is TGTGCCAGCAGTTACCCCGACCGGAGCCCCATATATTTT.

This chain connects TRBV18 to TRBJ1-2; 8 bases map to TRBD1. Germline V CDR1 and CDR2: KGHSH, LQKENI. V was pared by 0 bases and J by 8 bases, with 8 bases of the junction left unmatched. The CDR3 is 15 amino acids. The CDR3: CASSPPVTGVEGYTF. The CDR3 DNA reads TGTGCCAGCTCACCACCTGTGACAGGGGTAGAGGGCTACACCTTC.

This rearrangement joins TRBV6-5 to TRBJ2-3; D gene ambiguous. Trimming took off 6 bases at V and 4 bases at J, with 14 bases between the two ends. In germline, CDR1 is MNHEY, CDR2 SVGAGI. The CDR3 extends over 14 amino acids. The CDR3 region is CASSKTLPADTQYF. The CDR3 nucleotides are TGTGCCAGCAGCAAGACACTTCCAGCAGATACGCAGTATTTT.

This chain connects TRBV18 to TRBJ2-2; D is unclear. Trimming removed 0 bases at V and 1 base at J, with 6 bases between. This CDR3 is 15 amino acids long. In germline, CDR1 is KGHSH, CDR2 LQKENI. The CDR3 protein is CASSPPAGNTGELFF. The CDR3 DNA sequence: TGTGCCAGCTCACCACCGGCAGGGAACACCGGGGAGCTGTTTTTT.

The CDR3 region has the DNA TGCGCCAGCAGCCAAGAAGGGACTGTCACAGATACGCAGTATTTT. As protein: CASSQEGTVTDTQYF. The chain has TRBV4-1 and TRBJ2-3, with a tentative D call TRBD2 (6 bases). V lost 0 bases and J 2 bases, leaving 9 bases between the germline ends. Germline lookup yields CDR1 MGHRA and CDR2 YSYEKL. The CDR3 spans 15 residues.